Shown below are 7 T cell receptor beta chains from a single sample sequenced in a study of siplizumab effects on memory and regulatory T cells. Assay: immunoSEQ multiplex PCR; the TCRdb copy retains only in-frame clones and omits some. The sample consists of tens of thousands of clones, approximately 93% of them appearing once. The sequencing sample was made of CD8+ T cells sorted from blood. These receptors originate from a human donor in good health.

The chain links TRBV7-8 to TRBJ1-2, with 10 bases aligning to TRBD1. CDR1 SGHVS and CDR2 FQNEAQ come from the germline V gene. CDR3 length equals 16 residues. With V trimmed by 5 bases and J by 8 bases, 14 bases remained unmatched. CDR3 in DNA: TGTGCCAGCAGCCCCCCCTTTGACGGGACAGGGGTCGGCTACACCTTC. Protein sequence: CASSPPFDGTGVGYTF.

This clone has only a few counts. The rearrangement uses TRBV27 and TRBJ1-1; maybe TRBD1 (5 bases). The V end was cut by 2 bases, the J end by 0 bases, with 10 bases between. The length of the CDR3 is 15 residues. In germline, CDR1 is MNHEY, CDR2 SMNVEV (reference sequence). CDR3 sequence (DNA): TGTGCCAGCAGTTTAGTAGGACATATGAACACTGAAGCTTTCTTT. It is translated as CASSLVGHMNTEAFF.

The CDR3: CASSLSGTGGNEQFF. Here the CDR3 DNA reads TGTGCCAGCAGCTTAAGCGGGACAGGGGGAAATGAGCAGTTCTTC. This chain uses TRBV11-3 with TRBJ2-1; 11 bases align to TRBD1. Germline V lookup: CDR1 SGHNT, CDR2 YENEEA. The V and J ends lost 2 bases and 7 bases, in that order; junction bases with no gene match: 4. This CDR3 has 15 residues.

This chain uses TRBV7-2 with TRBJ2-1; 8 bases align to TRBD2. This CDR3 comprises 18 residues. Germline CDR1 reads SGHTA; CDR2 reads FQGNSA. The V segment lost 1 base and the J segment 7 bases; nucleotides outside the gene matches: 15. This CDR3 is CASSLVGTRGGVGNEQFF. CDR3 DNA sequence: TGTGCCAGCAGCTTAGTTGGGACTAGGGGTGGCGTTGGAAATGAGCAGTTCTTC. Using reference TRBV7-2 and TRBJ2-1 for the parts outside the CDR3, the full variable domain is GAGVSQSPSNKVTEKGKDVELRCDPISGHTALYWYRQSLGQGLEFLIYFQGNSAPDKSGLPSDRFSAERTGGSVSTLTIQRTQQEDSAVYLCASSLVGTRGGVGNEQFFGPGTRLTVL.

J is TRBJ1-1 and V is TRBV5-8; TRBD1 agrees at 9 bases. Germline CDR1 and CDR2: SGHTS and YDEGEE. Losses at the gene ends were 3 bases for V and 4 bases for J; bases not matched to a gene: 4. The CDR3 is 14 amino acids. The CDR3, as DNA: TGTGCCAGCAGCTACGGACAGGGGCGCACTGAAGCTTTCTTT. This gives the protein CASSYGQGRTEAFF. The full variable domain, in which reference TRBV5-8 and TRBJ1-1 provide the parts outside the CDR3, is EAGVTQSPTHLIKTRGQQATLRCSPISGHTSVYWYQQALGLGLQFLLWYDEGEERNRGNFPPRFSGRQFPNYSSELNVNALELEDSALYLCASSYGQGRTEAFFGQGTRLTVV.

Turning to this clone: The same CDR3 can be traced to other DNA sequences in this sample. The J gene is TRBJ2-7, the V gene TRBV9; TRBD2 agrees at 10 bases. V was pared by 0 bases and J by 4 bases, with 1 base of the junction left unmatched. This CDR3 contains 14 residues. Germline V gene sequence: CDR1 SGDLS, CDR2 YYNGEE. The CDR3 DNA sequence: TGTGCCAGCAGCGTAGCTAGCGGGAGTTACGAGCAGTACTTC. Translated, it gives CASSVASGSYEQYF.

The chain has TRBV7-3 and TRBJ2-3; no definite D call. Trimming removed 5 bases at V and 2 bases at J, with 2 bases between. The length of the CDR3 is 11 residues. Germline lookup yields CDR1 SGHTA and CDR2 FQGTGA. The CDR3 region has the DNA TGTGCCAGCAGCCTCACAGATACGCAGTATTTT. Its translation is CASSLTDTQYF.